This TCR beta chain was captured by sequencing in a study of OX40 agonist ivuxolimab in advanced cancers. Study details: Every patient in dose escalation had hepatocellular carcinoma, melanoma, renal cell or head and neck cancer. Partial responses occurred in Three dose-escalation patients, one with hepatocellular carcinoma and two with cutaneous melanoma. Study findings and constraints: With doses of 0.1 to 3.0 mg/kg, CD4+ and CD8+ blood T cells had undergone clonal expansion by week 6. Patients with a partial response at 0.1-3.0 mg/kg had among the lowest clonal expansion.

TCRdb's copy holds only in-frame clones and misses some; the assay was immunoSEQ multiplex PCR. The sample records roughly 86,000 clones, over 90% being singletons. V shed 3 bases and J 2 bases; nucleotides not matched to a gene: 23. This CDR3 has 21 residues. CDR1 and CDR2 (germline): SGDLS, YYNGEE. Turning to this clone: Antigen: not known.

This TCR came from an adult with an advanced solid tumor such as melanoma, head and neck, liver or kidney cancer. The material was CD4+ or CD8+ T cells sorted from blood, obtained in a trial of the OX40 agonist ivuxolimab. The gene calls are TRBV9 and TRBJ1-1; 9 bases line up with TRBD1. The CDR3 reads CASSATHTPGTGKGVNTEAFF. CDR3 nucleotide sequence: TGTGCCAGCAGCGCAACGCACACCCCCGGGACAGGGAAGGGGGTAAACACTGAAGCTTTCTTT.